Included here is one T cell receptor (beta chain) sequence, with context. What it recognizes is unknown. This sample stems from a study of tumor and adjacent non-tumor tissue in lung cancer. Notes on the study in general: Tumor tissue had significantly higher TCR diversity than normal lung. Higher tumor TCR diversity was associated with shorter survival.

No cell sorting was done before RNA was extracted from the tissue. Chemotherapy-naive patients with new lung cancer underwent thoracic surgery in China, August–November 2014. CDR3 length: 16 amino acids. Germline V gene data show CDR1 as SNHLY and CDR2 as FYNNEI. Three rounds of nested PCR, following a modified ARM-PCR protocol, produced the TCRbeta library. TCRdb ran MiXCR on the multiplex PCR reads and lists one entry per CDR3 protein. This table has over 100,000 distinct CDR3 sequences, 75% appearing once. The sequence came from a woman in her fifties or sixties with non-small cell lung cancer. Sequences were obtained from lung tumor tissue. The V gene is TRBV2, the J gene TRBJ1-5; 8 bases align to TRBD1. The DNA matches TRBJ2-3 better at its end, which makes the J call doubtful. CDR3 amino acids: CANSADRGNGNQPQYF. CDR3 nucleotide sequence: TGTGCCAACAGCGCTGACAGGGGAAATGGCAATCAGCCCCAGTATTTT.